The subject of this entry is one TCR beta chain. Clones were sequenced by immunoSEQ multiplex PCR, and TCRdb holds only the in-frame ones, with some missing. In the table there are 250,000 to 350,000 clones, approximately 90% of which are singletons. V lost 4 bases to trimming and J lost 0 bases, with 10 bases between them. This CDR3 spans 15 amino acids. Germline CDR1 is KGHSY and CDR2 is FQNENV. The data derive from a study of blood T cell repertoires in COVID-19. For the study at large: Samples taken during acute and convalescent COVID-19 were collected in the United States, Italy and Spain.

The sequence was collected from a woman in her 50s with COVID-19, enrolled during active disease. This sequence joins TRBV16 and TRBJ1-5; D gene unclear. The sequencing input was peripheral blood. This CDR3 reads CASSPEVYSNQPQHF. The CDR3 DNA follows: TGTGCCAGCAGCCCGGAGGTTTATAGCAATCAGCCCCAGCATTTT.